This entry features one TCR beta chain sequence. This sample was taken from a study of cytomegalovirus exposure and HLA in healthy donors. The PCR ran on 60 Vbeta and 13 Jbeta primers. TCRdb's table, derived via immunoSEQ multiplex PCR, lists solely in-frame clones and lacks some. The sample lists approximately 78,000 clones, 70% to 85% occurring once. Trimming removed 1 base from V and 6 bases from J; junction bases left unmatched: 4. This CDR3 spans 14 amino acids. CDR1 and CDR2 from the germline V gene are SGHDT and YYEEEE. The chain couples TRBV5-6 to TRBJ1-2, with 9 bases that match TRBD1. The sequenced sample was PBMCs. The sequence was collected from a woman aged 45-65 years in good health and CMV-seronegative. The CDR3 DNA reads as TGTGCCAGCAGCTTGTCCGGGACAGGGAATGGCTACACCTTC. This translates into CASSLSGTGNGYTF.